These T cell receptor beta chains were read from a single sample in a study of blood T cell repertoires in COVID-19. Produced via immunoSEQ multiplex PCR; TCRdb's table is partial and in-frame only. The sample yields some 180,000 clones, 70% to 80% seen once. The sample consisted of PBMCs or T cells enriched from blood (not recorded which). All receptors come from a woman in her 70s in a cohort exposed to, infected with or recovered from COVID-19 (not recorded which). Both conserved end residues are part of each CDR3. Each record gives: clone size, V gene, D gene, J gene, CDR3 DNA, CDR3 protein. D genes are given only for firm matches. Not every row has a clone size; where given, it reads once, few, many or a size class.

NA	TRBV7-6	TRBD2	TRBJ2-1	TGTGCCAGCAGCTTAGTAGCGGGAGGGGAAGGTGAGCAGTTCTTC	CASSLVAGGEGEQFF
NA	TRBV5-6	NA	TRBJ1-1	TGTGCCAGCAGCCCTGGAATGACAGCGAACACTGAAGCTTTCTTT	CASSPGMTANTEAFF
NA	TRBV6-5	TRBD1	TRBJ1-2	TGTGCCAGCAGTAACGACAGGGATCTTGGCTACACCTTC	CASSNDRDLGYTF
NA	TRBV18	TRBD2	TRBJ2-1	TGTGCCAGCTCACCTGAAATAGCGGGAGGCAATGAGCAGTTCTTC	CASSPEIAGGNEQFF
NA	TRBV29-1	TRBD2	TRBJ2-3	TGCAGCGTTCCCCCGCGACTAGCGGGAGGCACAGATACGCAGTATTTT	CSVPPRLAGGTDTQYF
once	TRBV3-1/TRBV3-2	TRBD1	TRBJ1-2	TGTGCCAGCAGCCATCCCTACGGGACAGGGTTGTCTGGAGGCTACACCTTC	CASSHPYGTGLSGGYTF
NA	TRBV28	TRBD2	TRBJ2-3	TGTGCCAGCACCCACTGGACTAGCGGGGTAGATACGCAGTATTTT	CASTHWTSGVDTQYF
few	TRBV5-6	TRBD1	TRBJ1-2	TGTGCCAGCAGCTTGCGGACAGGGCGGGTCGGCTACACCTTC	CASSLRTGRVGYTF
NA	TRBV28	NA	TRBJ1-4	TGTGCCAGCAGCCCCCGGGGTAGGGCTTCTAATGAAAAACTGTTTTTT	CASSPRGRASNEKLFF
once	TRBV27	NA	TRBJ2-1	TGTGCCAGCATGGGAACAGGGCATCCGTTCTTC	CASMGTGHPFF
NA	TRBV5-1	TRBD1	TRBJ1-1	TGCGCCAGCAGCTGGGGACAGGGGAACACTGAAGCTTTCTTT	CASSWGQGNTEAFF